These T cell receptor beta chains were read from a single sample in a study of T cell clusters in autoimmune cytopenias. TCRdb reprocessed the multiplex PCR reads and stores each CDR3 protein as one record, lacking DNA. The ten most abundant clones cover 9.3% of a sample with thousands of distinct CDR3 sequences. The specimen sequenced was peripheral blood. The receptors originated from a human donor with an autoimmune cytopenia or autoimmune hepatitis (not recorded which). Each CDR3 is given with its conserved first and last residue. Each size is once, few, many, or a class for an expanded clone.

>medium-sized|TRBV5-6|TRBJ2-3
CASSNRDRYTDTQYF
>medium-sized|TRBV12-3/TRBV12-4|TRBJ2-3
CASSRRADTQYF
>medium-sized|TRBV4-3|TRBJ2-2
CASSQETNTGELFF
>medium-sized|TRBV27|TRBJ2-7
CASSSSAGTGSYEQYF
>medium-sized|TRBV6-5|TRBJ2-2
CASSPGPHTGELFF
>medium-sized|TRBV18|TRBJ1-6
CASSPQGSYNSPLHF
>medium-sized|TRBV5-6|TRBJ1-5
CASSLVRGQPQHF
>medium-sized|TRBV19|TRBJ1-2
CASSRDRGNYGYTF
>medium-sized|TRBV5-6|TRBJ2-1
CASSYGLADNNEQFF
>medium-sized|TRBV5-6|TRBJ1-2
CASSLFTPNYGYTF
>medium-sized|TRBV28|TRBJ2-1
CASSPERGSYNEQFF
>medium-sized|TRBV7-2|TRBJ1-5
CASSPGTGGANQPQHF
>medium-sized|TRBV12-3/TRBV12-4|TRBJ2-7
CASSFGGSRYEQYF
>medium-sized|TRBV6-5|TRBJ2-7
CASSYSRGQGGPYEQYF
>medium-sized|TRBV6-5|TRBJ2-7
CASKIDRGYEQYF
>medium-sized|TRBV6-5|TRBJ1-2
CASSYSHPGQGYGYTF
>medium-sized|TRBV24-1|TRBJ2-3
CATSDVTSTDTQYF
>medium-sized|TRBV7-6|TRBJ2-3
CSSSFGSSTDTQYF
>medium-sized|TRBV30|TRBJ1-4
CAWSPGGKLFF
>medium-sized|TRBV20-1|TRBJ2-5
CSAIPYGDQETQYF
>large|TRBV6-5|TRBJ2-3
CASSLGGSTDTQYF
>medium-sized|TRBV6-2/TRBV6-3|TRBJ2-1
CASSYPGLVYNEQFF
>medium-sized|TRBV6-2/TRBV6-3|TRBJ2-2
CASSYQGYGELFF
>medium-sized|TRBV5-5|TRBJ2-5
CASTLTGDQETQYF
>medium-sized|TRBV5-1|TRBJ2-3
CASSLTGNTDTQYF
>medium-sized|TRBV29-1|TRBJ2-5
CSVDNLETQYF
>medium-sized|TRBV18|TRBJ2-3
CASSPFPRTGDTQYF
>medium-sized|TRBV6-5|TRBJ1-2
CASSYSRLPGQGTF
>medium-sized|TRBV6-5|TRBJ2-2
CASSWDSYNTGELFF
>medium-sized|TRBV5-6|TRBJ2-6
CASSSLTEAGANVLTF
>medium-sized|TRBV27|TRBJ1-1
CASSPKQGSTEAFF
>medium-sized|TRBV11-1|TRBJ2-1
CASSFTVSGGVNEQFF
>medium-sized|TRBV19|TRBJ1-6
CASSILRREFNSPLHF
>medium-sized|TRBV19|TRBJ2-2
CASSISAGGGGTGELFF
>medium-sized|TRBV5-6|TRBJ2-3
CASSLVPGQGTDTQYF
>medium-sized|TRBV19|TRBJ2-7
CASSVAGAYEQYF
>medium-sized|TRBV5-4|TRBJ2-7
CASSSEGRAKSEQYF
>medium-sized|TRBV6-5|TRBJ2-5
CASSEPGTGMQETQYF
>medium-sized|TRBV27|TRBJ2-2
CASSFLDVTGELFF
>medium-sized|TRBV19|TRBJ1-1
CASITHKSTEAFF
>medium-sized|TRBV6-5|TRBJ1-6
CASTHGAVNSPLHF
>medium-sized|TRBV20-1|TRBJ1-2
CSAPWGATNYGYTF
>medium-sized|TRBV25-1|TRBJ2-1
CASSRDTSYNEQFF
>medium-sized|TRBV7-2|TRBJ1-2
CASSLRGTGPIANYGYTF